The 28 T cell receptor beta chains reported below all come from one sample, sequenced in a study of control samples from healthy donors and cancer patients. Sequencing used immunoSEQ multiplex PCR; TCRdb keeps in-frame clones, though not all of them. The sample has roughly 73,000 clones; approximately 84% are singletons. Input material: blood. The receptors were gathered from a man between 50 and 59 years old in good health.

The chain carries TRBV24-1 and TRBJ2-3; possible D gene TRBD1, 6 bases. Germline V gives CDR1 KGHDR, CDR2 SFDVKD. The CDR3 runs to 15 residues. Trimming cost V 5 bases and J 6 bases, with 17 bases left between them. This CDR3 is CATSALGTNLDTQYF. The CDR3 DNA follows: TGTGCCACCAGTGCACTCGGGACAAACTTGGATACGCAGTATTTT.

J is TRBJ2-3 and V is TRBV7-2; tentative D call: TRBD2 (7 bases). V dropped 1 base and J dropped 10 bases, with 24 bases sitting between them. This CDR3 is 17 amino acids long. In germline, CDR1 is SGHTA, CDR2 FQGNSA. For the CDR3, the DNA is TGTGCCAGCAGCTTAGTGATTAGGGGGAGGGGGAGTGGATCGCAGTATTTT. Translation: CASSLVIRGRGSGSQYF.

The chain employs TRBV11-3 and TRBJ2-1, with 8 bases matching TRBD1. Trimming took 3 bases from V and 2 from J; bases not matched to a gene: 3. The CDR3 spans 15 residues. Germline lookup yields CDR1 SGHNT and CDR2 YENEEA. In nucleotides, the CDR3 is TGTGCCAGCAGCTTCGGACAGGGCACCTACAATGAGCAGTTCTTC. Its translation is CASSFGQGTYNEQFF.

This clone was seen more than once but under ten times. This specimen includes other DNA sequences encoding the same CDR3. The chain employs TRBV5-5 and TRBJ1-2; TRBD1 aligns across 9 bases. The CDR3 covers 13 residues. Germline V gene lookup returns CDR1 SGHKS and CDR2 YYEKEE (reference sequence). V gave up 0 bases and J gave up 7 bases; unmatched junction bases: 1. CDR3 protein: CASSLDRGPGYTF. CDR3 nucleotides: TGTGCCAGCAGCTTGGACAGGGGGCCTGGCTACACCTTC.

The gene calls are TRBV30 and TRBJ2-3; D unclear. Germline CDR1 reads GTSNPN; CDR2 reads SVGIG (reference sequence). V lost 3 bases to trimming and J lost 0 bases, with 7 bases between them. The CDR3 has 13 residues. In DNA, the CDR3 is TGTGCCTGGAGCACGGACAGCACAGATACGCAGTATTTT. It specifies CAWSTDSTDTQYF.

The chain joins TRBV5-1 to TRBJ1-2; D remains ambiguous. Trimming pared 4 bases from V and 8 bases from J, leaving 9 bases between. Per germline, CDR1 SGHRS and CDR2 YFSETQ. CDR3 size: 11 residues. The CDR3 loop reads CASSPGSGYTF. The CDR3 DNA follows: TGCGCCAGCAGCCCGGGATCGGGCTACACCTTC.

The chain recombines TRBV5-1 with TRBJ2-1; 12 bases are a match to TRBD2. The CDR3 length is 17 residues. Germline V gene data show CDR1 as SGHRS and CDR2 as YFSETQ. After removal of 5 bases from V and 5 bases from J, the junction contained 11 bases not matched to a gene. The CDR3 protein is CASRPRLAGEADNEQFF. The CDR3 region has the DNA TGCGCCAGCAGACCACGACTAGCGGGAGAGGCTGACAATGAGCAGTTCTTC.

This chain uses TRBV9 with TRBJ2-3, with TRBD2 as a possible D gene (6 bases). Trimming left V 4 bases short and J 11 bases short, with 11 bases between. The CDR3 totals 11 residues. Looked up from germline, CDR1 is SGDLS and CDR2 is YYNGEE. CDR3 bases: TGTGCCAGCAGCCCCGGGGGTGGGCAGTATTTT. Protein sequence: CASSPGGGQYF.

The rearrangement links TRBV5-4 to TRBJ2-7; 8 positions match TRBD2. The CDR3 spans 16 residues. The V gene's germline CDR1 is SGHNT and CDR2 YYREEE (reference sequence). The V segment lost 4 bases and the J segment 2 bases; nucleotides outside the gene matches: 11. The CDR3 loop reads CASSRGGTGTTYEQYF. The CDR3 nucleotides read TGTGCCAGCAGCCGGGGGGGGACCGGGACTACCTACGAGCAGTACTTC.

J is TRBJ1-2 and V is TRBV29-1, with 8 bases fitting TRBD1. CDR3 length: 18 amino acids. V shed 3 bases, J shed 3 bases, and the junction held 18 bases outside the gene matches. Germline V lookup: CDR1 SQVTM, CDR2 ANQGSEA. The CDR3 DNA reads TGCAGCGTTGACTCCTTCATAGGTCGGGACAGGCTTGACTATGGCTACACCTTC. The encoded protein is CSVDSFIGRDRLDYGYTF. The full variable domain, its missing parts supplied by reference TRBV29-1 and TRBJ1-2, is SAVISQKPSRDICQRGTSLTIQCQVDSQVTMMFWYRQQPGQSLTLIATANQGSEATYESGFVIDKFPISRPNLTFSTLTVSNMSPEDSSIYLCSVDSFIGRDRLDYGYTFGSGTRLTVV.

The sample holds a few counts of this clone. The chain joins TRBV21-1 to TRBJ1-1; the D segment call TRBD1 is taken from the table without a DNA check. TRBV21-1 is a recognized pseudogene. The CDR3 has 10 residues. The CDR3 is CASSKTEAFF. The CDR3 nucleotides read TGTGCCAGCAGCAAAACAGAAGCTTTCTTT.

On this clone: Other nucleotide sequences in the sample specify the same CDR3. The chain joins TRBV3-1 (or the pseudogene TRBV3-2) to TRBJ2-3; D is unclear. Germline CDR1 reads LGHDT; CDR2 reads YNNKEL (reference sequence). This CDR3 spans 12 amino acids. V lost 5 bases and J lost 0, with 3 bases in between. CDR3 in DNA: TGTGCCAGCAGCGATAGCACAGATACGCAGTATTTT. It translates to CASSDSTDTQYF.

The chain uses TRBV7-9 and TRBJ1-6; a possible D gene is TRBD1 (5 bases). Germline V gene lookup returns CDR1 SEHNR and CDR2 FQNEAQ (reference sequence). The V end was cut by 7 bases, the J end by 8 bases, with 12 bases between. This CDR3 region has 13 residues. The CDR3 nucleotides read TGTGCCAGCACCTCTGGGACCCATTCACCCCTCCACTTT. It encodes CASTSGTHSPLHF.

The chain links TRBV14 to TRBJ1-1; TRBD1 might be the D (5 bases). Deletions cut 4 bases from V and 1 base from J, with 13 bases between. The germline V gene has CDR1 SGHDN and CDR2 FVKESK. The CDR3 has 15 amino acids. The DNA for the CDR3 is TGTGCCAGCAGCCTGATGAGACAGAAGAACACTGAAGCTTTCTTT. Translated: CASSLMRQKNTEAFF.

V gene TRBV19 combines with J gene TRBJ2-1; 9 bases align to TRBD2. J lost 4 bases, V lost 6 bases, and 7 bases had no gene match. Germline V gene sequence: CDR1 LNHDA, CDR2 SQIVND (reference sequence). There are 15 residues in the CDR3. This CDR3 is CASRNVAGGYNEQFF. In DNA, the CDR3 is TGTGCCAGTAGGAACGTGGCGGGAGGGTACAATGAGCAGTTCTTC.

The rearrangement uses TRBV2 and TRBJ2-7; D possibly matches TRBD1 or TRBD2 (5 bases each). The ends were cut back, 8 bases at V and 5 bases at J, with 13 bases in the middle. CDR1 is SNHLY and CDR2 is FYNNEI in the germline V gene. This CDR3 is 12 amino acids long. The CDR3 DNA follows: TGTGCCAGCCTAAGGGACCGGGACGAGCAGTACTTC. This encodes CASLRDRDEQYF.

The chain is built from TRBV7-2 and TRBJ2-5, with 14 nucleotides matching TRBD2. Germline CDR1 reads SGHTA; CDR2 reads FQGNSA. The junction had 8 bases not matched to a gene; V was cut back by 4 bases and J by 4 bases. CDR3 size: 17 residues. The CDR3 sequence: CASSSYPGLAGVETQYF. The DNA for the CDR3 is TGTGCCAGCAGCTCGTACCCGGGACTAGCGGGGGTAGAGACCCAGTACTTC.

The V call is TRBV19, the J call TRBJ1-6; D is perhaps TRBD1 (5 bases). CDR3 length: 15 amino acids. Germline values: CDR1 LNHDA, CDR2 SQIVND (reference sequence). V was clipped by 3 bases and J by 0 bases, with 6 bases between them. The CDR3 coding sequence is TGTGCCAGTAGTATCCAGGGCTCCTATAATTCACCCCTCCACTTT. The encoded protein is CASSIQGSYNSPLHF.

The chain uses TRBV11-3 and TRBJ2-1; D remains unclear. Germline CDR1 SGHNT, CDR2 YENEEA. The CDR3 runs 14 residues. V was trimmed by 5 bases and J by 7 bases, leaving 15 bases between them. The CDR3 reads CASSPLSSRNEQFF. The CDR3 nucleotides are TGTGCCAGCAGCCCCCTCTCTAGTCGGAATGAGCAGTTCTTC.

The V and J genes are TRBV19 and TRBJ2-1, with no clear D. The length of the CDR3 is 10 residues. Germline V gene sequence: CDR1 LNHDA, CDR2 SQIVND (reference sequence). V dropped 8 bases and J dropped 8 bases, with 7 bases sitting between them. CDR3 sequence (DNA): TGTGCCAGTGCTAGGGATGAGCAGTTCTTC. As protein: CASARDEQFF. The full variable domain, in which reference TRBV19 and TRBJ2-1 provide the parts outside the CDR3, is DGGITQSPKYLFRKEGQNVTLSCEQNLNHDAMYWYRQDPGQGLRLIYYSQIVNDFQKGDIAEGYSVSREKKESFPLTVTSAQKNPTAFYLCASARDEQFFGPGTRLTVL.

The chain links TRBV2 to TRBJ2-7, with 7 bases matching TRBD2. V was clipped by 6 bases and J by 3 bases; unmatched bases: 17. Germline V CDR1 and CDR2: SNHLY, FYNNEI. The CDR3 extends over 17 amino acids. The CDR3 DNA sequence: TGTGCCAGCAGGGGCGGTCTGGGGGGAGGGCCTGGCTACGAGCAGTACTTC. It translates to CASRGGLGGGPGYEQYF.

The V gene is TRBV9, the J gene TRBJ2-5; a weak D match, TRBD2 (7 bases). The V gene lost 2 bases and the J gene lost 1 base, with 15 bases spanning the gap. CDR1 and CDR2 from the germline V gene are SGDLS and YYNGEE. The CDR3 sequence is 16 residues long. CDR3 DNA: TGTGCCAGCAGCGTGGGGGGGCGGACATTCCAAGAGACCCAGTACTTC. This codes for CASSVGGRTFQETQYF.

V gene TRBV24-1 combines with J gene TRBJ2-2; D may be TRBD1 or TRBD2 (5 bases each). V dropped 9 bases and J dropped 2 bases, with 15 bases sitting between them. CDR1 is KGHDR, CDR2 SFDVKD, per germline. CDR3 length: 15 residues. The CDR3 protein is CATGTRGTNTGELFF. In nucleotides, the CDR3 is TGTGCCACCGGTACGAGGGGAACTAACACCGGGGAGCTGTTTTTT.

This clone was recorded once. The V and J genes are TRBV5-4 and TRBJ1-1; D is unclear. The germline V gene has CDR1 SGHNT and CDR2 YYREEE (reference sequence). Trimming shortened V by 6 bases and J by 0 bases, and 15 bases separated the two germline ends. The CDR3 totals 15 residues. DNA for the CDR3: TGTGCCAGCACCATAACCCGCGGGGTGAACACTGAAGCTTTCTTT. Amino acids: CASTITRGVNTEAFF.

The CDR3: CASSFTTGDGYTF. The CDR3 DNA reads as TGTGCCAGCAGCTTTACTACAGGGGATGGCTACACCTTC. The chain links TRBV6-5 to TRBJ1-2; 7 bases fit TRBD1. The CDR3 extends over 13 amino acids. V lost 6 bases and J lost 6; bases outside the gene matches: 7. In germline, CDR1 is MNHEY, CDR2 SVGAGI.

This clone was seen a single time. CDR3 in DNA: TGTGCCAGCAGGCGGGGGGACATCAACACTGAAGCTTTCTTT. This translates into CASRRGDINTEAFF. The chain combines TRBV6-5 with TRBJ1-1, with D possibly TRBD1 on 6 matching bases. Looked up from germline, CDR1 is MNHEY and CDR2 is SVGAGI. Between the trimmed V and J ends, which lost 6 bases and 2 bases, there was a span of 13 bases. This CDR3 spans 14 amino acids.

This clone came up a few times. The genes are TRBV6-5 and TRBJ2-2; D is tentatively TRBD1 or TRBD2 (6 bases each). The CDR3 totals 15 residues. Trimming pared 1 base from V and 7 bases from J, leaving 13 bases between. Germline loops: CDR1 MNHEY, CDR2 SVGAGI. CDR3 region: CASSYFLGGVGELFF. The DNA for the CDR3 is TGTGCCAGCAGTTACTTTTTGGGGGGCGTCGGGGAGCTGTTTTTT.

CDR3 in DNA: TGCGCCAGCAGCCAGCTGTTGCTGTATGGCTACACCTTC. Encoded protein: CASSQLLLYGYTF. This sequence joins TRBV4-3 and TRBJ1-2; D not certain. Trimming stripped 3 bases from V and 5 bases from J, with 10 bases between. Germline V gives CDR1 LGHNA, CDR2 YSLEER. The CDR3 extends over 13 amino acids.